These T cell receptor beta chains were read from a single sample in a study of shared clonotypes between healthy human individuals. Measured with immunoSEQ multiplex PCR; TCRdb has only the in-frame clones, and not every one. The sample records under 650,000 clones, almost 97% being singletons. The specimen sequenced was naive CD4+ T cells sorted from blood. The receptors were gathered from a woman aged 25 to 39 in good health. Both conserved end residues are part of each CDR3. Each record gives: D gene, J gene, V gene, CDR3 length, clone size, CDR3 protein, CDR3 DNA. D genes are given only for firm matches. Size values are once, few and many counts, or a class for expanded clones, and some rows have none.

>TRBD2|TRBJ2-7|TRBV19|14|.
CASSSLAGVYEQYF
TGTGCCAGTAGTTCGCTAGCGGGAGTGTACGAGCAGTACTTC
>TRBD1|TRBJ2-7|TRBV11-1|14|.
CASSSPRQGNEQYF
TGTGCCAGCAGCTCCCCGAGACAGGGGAACGAGCAGTACTTC
>TRBD2|TRBJ2-3|TRBV7-9|18|once
CASSSYPGTSGRPDTQYF
TGTGCCAGCAGCTCATACCCTGGGACTAGCGGGAGGCCAGATACGCAGTATTTT
>.|TRBJ2-2|TRBV27|13|once
CASIKGNTGELFF
TGTGCCAGCATTAAGGGGAACACCGGGGAGCTGTTTTTT
>.|TRBJ1-4|TRBV28|14|.
CASRDSRPNEKLFF
TGTGCCAGCAGGGACAGTAGACCTAATGAAAAACTGTTTTTT
>.|TRBJ2-3|TRBV5-1|16|.
CASSWPSGHGMDTQYF
TGCGCCAGCAGCTGGCCATCGGGACATGGAATGGATACGCAGTATTTT
>TRBD1|TRBJ2-1|TRBV18|15|.
CASSPDRGRFNEQFF
TGTGCCAGCTCCCCCGACAGGGGGCGCTTCAATGAGCAGTTCTTC
>TRBD1|TRBJ2-2|TRBV11-3|17|.
CASSLDVGQGAAGELFF
TGTGCCAGCAGCTTAGATGTAGGACAGGGCGCGGCCGGGGAGCTGTTTTTT
>.|TRBJ1-4|TRBV7-8|14|.
CASSRDNLDEKLFF
TGTGCCAGCAGCCGGGACAACCTCGATGAAAAACTGTTTTTT
>.|TRBJ2-7|TRBV28|15|.
CASSLQGVHPYEQYF
TGTGCCAGCAGTTTACAGGGAGTTCACCCCTACGAGCAGTACTTC
>.|TRBJ1-1|TRBV28|14|.
CASSYWPENTEAFF
TGTGCCAGCAGTTACTGGCCGGAGAACACTGAAGCTTTCTTT
>.|TRBJ1-2|TRBV6-5|15|.
CASSSPGQANYGYTF
TGTGCCAGCAGTTCCCCCGGGCAGGCTAACTATGGCTACACCTTC
>.|TRBJ2-7|TRBV4-1|14|.
CASSQDDLSYEQYF
TGCGCCAGCAGCCAAGACGACCTCTCCTACGAGCAGTACTTC
>.|TRBJ2-1|TRBV5-1|17|.
CASSAFLGAGSYNEQFF
TGCGCCAGCAGCGCGTTCCTGGGAGCGGGTTCCTACAATGAGCAGTTCTTC
>.|TRBJ1-1|TRBV11-3|14|.
CASSFSGGETEAFF
TGTGCCAGCAGCTTCTCCGGGGGGGAGACTGAAGCTTTCTTT
>.|TRBJ2-3|TRBV9|13|.
CASSVVSTDTQYF
TGTGCCAGCAGCGTAGTTTCCACAGATACGCAGTATTTT
>TRBD1|TRBJ2-7|TRBV28|17|.
CASSPPSGTGVPHEQYF
TGTGCCAGCTCCCCCCCCTCCGGGACAGGGGTCCCCCACGAGCAGTACTTC